The entry below gives a single T cell receptor (beta chain) sequence along with its context. Its antigen is unidentified. Repertoires were generated with immunoSEQ multiplex PCR, while TCRdb's copy carries only in-frame clones and drops some. The repertoire holds approximately 140,000 clones, with around nine tenths as singletons. The CDR3 consists of 18 residues. V shed 5 bases, J shed 6 bases, and the junction held 20 bases outside the gene matches. The germline V gene encodes CDR1 SEHNR and CDR2 FQNEAQ (reference sequence). The data are from a study of T cell responses to AZD1222 COVID-19 vaccine. Study outcomes and limitations: Regions 160-218 and 743-854 held dominance among vaccine-associated CD4 TCRs, which spanned spike.

The chain combines TRBV7-9 with TRBJ1-2; TRBD1 matches 8 bases. The input for sequencing was peripheral blood, taken 28 days after the second AZD1222 dose. The clonotype was recovered from an adult who received the AZD1222 COVID-19 vaccine. The CDR3 here is CASSHPRQGRRTLDGYTF. The DNA for the CDR3 is TGTGCCAGCAGCCACCCCAGACAGGGGAGAAGAACTCTCGATGGCTACACCTTC. Full variable domain (missing parts from reference TRBV7-9 and TRBJ1-2): DTGVSQNPRHKITKRGQNVTFRCDPISEHNRLYWYRQTLGQGPEFLTYFQNEAQLEKSRLLSDRFSAERPKGSFSTLEIQRTEQGDSAMYLCASSHPRQGRRTLDGYTFGSGTRLTVV.